The 29 T cell receptor beta chains in this list originate from one sample, sequenced in a study of blood T cell repertoires in COVID-19. Profiled with immunoSEQ multiplex PCR; TCRdb holds only in-frame clones, not every one. The table lists 80,000 to 90,000 clones, roughly 78% of them singletons, with 1.2% in the top ten. The sequenced material came from peripheral blood. The source is a woman older than 75 with acute or convalescent COVID-19.

The rearrangement joins TRBV28 to TRBJ2-3; D is perhaps TRBD1 (5 bases). This CDR3 has 13 residues. The V end lost 7 bases, the J end lost 6 bases, and 14 bases lay between the germline ends. Germline V lookup: CDR1 MDHEN, CDR2 SYDVKM. The CDR3 bases are TGTGCCAGCATTTCAAGGGGATCGGATACGCAGTATTTT. Protein sequence: CASISRGSDTQYF.

V gene TRBV19 combines with J gene TRBJ2-2, with TRBD1 as a possible D gene (6 bases). This CDR3 is 15 amino acids long. V was cut by 7 bases and J by 6 bases, with 18 bases left in between. Germline loops: CDR1 LNHDA, CDR2 SQIVND (reference sequence). CDR3 loop: CASTLGASRAGELFF. CDR3 nucleotide sequence: TGTGCCAGTACCCTGGGGGCTTCCAGGGCCGGGGAGCTGTTTTTT.

This chain uses TRBV5-1 with TRBJ2-5; weak D call: TRBD2 (6 bases). CDR1 and CDR2 (germline): SGHRS, YFSETQ. Trimming took off 4 bases at V and 2 bases at J, with 12 bases between the two ends. The CDR3 consists of 14 residues. The CDR3 DNA is TGCGCCAGCAGCCCAAGGGACTTACAAGAGACCCAGTACTTC. It encodes CASSPRDLQETQYF.

The chain links TRBV7-9 to TRBJ1-2; D is perhaps TRBD1 (5 bases). V dropped 4 bases and J dropped 4 bases, with 25 bases sitting between them. The CDR3 runs 18 residues. Germline lookup yields CDR1 SEHNR and CDR2 FQNEAQ (reference sequence). CDR3 in DNA: TGTGCCAGCAGCTCCGAAGGGGCAGGGAGGTTCATTGGCTATGGCTACACCTTC. It encodes CASSSEGAGRFIGYGYTF.

This chain connects TRBV2 to TRBJ1-5; weak D call: TRBD1 (5 bases). Trimming cost V 4 bases and J 3 bases, with 7 bases left between them. Germline lookup yields CDR1 SNHLY and CDR2 FYNNEI. The length of the CDR3 is 13 residues. The CDR3 nucleotides read TGTGCCAGCAGTGGACAGCTCAATCAGCCCCAGCATTTT. This codes for CASSGQLNQPQHF.

The chain joins TRBV28 to TRBJ2-7; perhaps TRBD1 as D (6 bases). V was shortened by 8 bases and J by 0 bases, with 17 bases between the two germline ends. The CDR3 loop spans 15 amino acids. The V gene's germline CDR1 is MDHEN and CDR2 SYDVKM. CDR3 loop: CASRAGGPSSYEQYF. CDR3 nucleotide sequence: TGTGCCAGCCGCGCTGGGGGCCCGAGCTCCTACGAGCAGTACTTC.

This sequence joins TRBV18 and TRBJ2-7, with 12 bases that match TRBD2. Germline V gives CDR1 KGHSH, CDR2 LQKENI. The CDR3 spans 14 residues. V gave up 3 bases and J gave up 5 bases; unmatched junction bases: 2. The CDR3 sequence: CASSPWTSGDEQYF. CDR3 nucleotide sequence: TGTGCCAGCTCACCTTGGACTAGCGGGGACGAGCAGTACTTC. The full variable domain, rest sourced from reference TRBV18 and TRBJ2-7, is NAGVMQNPRHLVRRRGQEARLRCSPMKGHSHVYWYRQLPEEGLKFMVYLQKENIIDESGMPKERFSAEFPKEGPSILRIQQVVRGDSAAYFCASSPWTSGDEQYFGPGTRLTVT.

This chain connects TRBV18 to TRBJ2-3, with TRBD1 identical over 7 bases. The V gene end was trimmed by 4 bases and the J gene end by 2 bases; junction bases not matched to a gene: 15. The germline CDR1 and CDR2 sequences are KGHSH and LQKENI. The CDR3 sequence is 18 residues long. DNA of the CDR3: TGTGCCAGCTCACAGGTAGTTTCCGGGACAGCTTTCACAGATACGCAGTATTTT. Amino acid sequence: CASSQVVSGTAFTDTQYF.

Only a few counts were recorded for this clone. The chain is built from TRBV6-5 and TRBJ1-1, with D unclear. Germline V CDR1 and CDR2: MNHEY, SVGAGI. Trimming stripped 7 bases from V and 4 bases from J, with 13 bases between. The CDR3 runs 13 residues. DNA for the CDR3: TGTGCCAGCAACCCGACTAAGCGCACTGAAGCTTTCTTT. It codes for CASNPTKRTEAFF.

The chain links TRBV14 to TRBJ1-2; maybe TRBD1 (5 bases). CDR3 size: 14 residues. V was trimmed by 5 bases and J by 6 bases, leaving 16 bases between them. CDR1 and CDR2 from the germline V gene are SGHDN and FVKESK. CDR3 residues: CASSEMVSGDGYTF. CDR3 coding DNA: TGTGCCAGCAGCGAGATGGTCTCGGGGGATGGCTACACCTTC.

The chain links TRBV5-1 to TRBJ2-3, with TRBD2 identical over 9 bases. Trimming took 2 bases from V and 3 from J; bases not matched to a gene: 4. Germline CDR1 is SGHRS and CDR2 is YFSETQ. This CDR3 is built from 15 residues. CDR3: CASSLSGGTTDTQYF. CDR3 DNA sequence: TGCGCCAGCAGCTTAAGCGGGGGGACGACAGATACGCAGTATTTT. Variable domain in full (rest from reference TRBV5-1 and TRBJ2-3): KAGVTQTPRYLIKTRGQQVTLSCSPISGHRSVSWYQQTPGQGLQFLFEYFSETQRNKGNFPGRFSGRQFSNSRSEMNVSTLELGDSALYLCASSLSGGTTDTQYFGPGTRLTVL.

The chain is built from TRBV27 and TRBJ1-5; no firm D call. The CDR3 has 13 amino acids. The germline CDR1 and CDR2 sequences are MNHEY and SMNVEV (reference sequence). Trimming removed 3 bases at V and 4 bases at J, with 7 bases between. CDR3 DNA: TGTGCCAGCAGTTTCGGTCCTAATCAGCCCCAGCATTTT. Translating it yields CASSFGPNQPQHF.

This sequence joins TRBV12-3 or TRBV12-4 and TRBJ1-3, with D perhaps TRBD1 (6 bases). CDR3 length: 12 amino acids. Trimming cost V 5 bases and J 14 bases, with 16 bases left between them. The CDR3 bases are TGTGCCAGCAGTCTTCCGGTGGGGGCGGTATATTTT. It encodes CASSLPVGAVYF.

The chain recombines TRBV9 with TRBJ2-5, with TRBD2 identical over 14 bases. This CDR3 contains 17 residues. Unmatched junction bases numbered 6, after V lost 3 bases and J lost 2 bases. Germline V gene data show CDR1 as SGDLS and CDR2 as YYNGEE. The CDR3 region is CASSAGTSGGLQETQYF. The DNA of the CDR3 is TGTGCCAGCAGCGCCGGGACTAGCGGGGGTCTTCAAGAGACCCAGTACTTC. Together with reference TRBV9 and TRBJ2-5, the CDR3 gives the full variable domain: DSGVTQTPKHLITATGQRVTLRCSPRSGDLSVYWYQQSLDQGLQFLIQYYNGEERAKGNILERFSAQQFPDLHSELNLSSLELGDSALYFCASSAGTSGGLQETQYFGPGTRLLVL.

This clone appeared once. The chain employs TRBV5-1 and TRBJ1-6, with a weak D call TRBD1 (5 bases). Germline CDR1 is SGHRS and CDR2 is YFSETQ. The CDR3 extends over 17 amino acids. V gave up 2 bases and J gave up 9 bases, with 21 bases separating them. The CDR3 DNA reads TGCGCCAGCAGCTTCGATTGGCAGGGCAGTCTAGGTTCACCCCTCCACTTT. This sequence encodes CASSFDWQGSLGSPLHF.

The CDR3 DNA follows: TGTGCCAGCAGTTTAAAAGGGGGCAATCAGCCCCAGCATTTT. It yields the protein CASSLKGGNQPQHF. The V and J genes are TRBV28 and TRBJ1-5, with a weak D call TRBD1 (5 bases). This CDR3 contains 14 residues. V shed 2 bases and J shed 2 bases, with 7 bases lying between them. Germline V lookup: CDR1 MDHEN, CDR2 SYDVKM.

The chain carries TRBV11-2 and TRBJ2-2, with D perhaps matching TRBD1 (5 bases). Trimming removed 5 bases at V and 1 base at J, with 11 bases between. This CDR3 is built from 15 residues. The V gene's germline CDR1 is SGHAT and CDR2 FQNNGV. CDR3 sequence: CASSPQTVNTGELFF. For the CDR3, the DNA is TGTGCCAGCAGCCCACAGACAGTGAACACCGGGGAGCTGTTTTTT.

This chain uses TRBV5-4 with TRBJ2-1; tentative D call: TRBD2 (5 bases). V dropped 3 bases and J dropped 0 bases, with 16 bases sitting between them. Germline CDR1 SGHNT, CDR2 YYREEE (reference sequence). The CDR3 totals 17 residues. Here the CDR3 DNA reads TGTGCCAGCAGCTCTGGAGTCCAGCGGAGCTCCTACAATGAGCAGTTCTTC. Translation: CASSSGVQRSSYNEQFF.

This clone was observed a few times. The chain is built from TRBV5-4 and TRBJ2-3; tentative D call: TRBD2 (6 bases). Germline-derived CDR1 and CDR2 are SGHNT and YYREEE (reference sequence). The CDR3 extends over 17 amino acids. The germline V and J ends were trimmed by 0 bases and 0 bases, with 14 bases remaining between them. The CDR3 loop reads CASSLVVAGLSTDTQYF. The CDR3 bases are TGTGCCAGCAGCTTGGTGGTTGCGGGGCTTAGCACAGATACGCAGTATTTT. The full variable domain, with the rest looked up from reference TRBV5-4 and TRBJ2-3, is ETGVTQSPTHLIKTRGQQVTLRCSSQSGHNTVSWYQQALGQGPQFIFQYYREEENGRGNFPPRFSGLQFPNYSSELNVNALELDDSALYLCASSLVVAGLSTDTQYFGPGTRLTVL.

This rearrangement joins TRBV27 to TRBJ1-1; 8 bases are shared with TRBD1. This CDR3 region has 15 residues. Germline CDR1 reads MNHEY; CDR2 reads SMNVEV (reference sequence). Trimming removed 0 bases from V and 0 bases from J; junction bases left unmatched: 0. The CDR3 loop reads CASSLSTGVNTEAFF. The CDR3 nucleotides read TGTGCCAGCAGTTTATCGACAGGGGTGAACACTGAAGCTTTCTTT.

The rearrangement links TRBV3-1 (or the pseudogene TRBV3-2) to TRBJ1-2; a weak D match, TRBD1 (5 bases). The CDR3 has 13 amino acids. V lost 4 bases and J 6 bases, leaving 12 bases between the germline ends. CDR1 and CDR2 from the germline V gene are LGHDT and YNNKEL (reference sequence). The CDR3 spells CASSPGVGNGYTF. CDR3 coding DNA: TGTGCCAGCAGCCCGGGGGTGGGGAATGGCTACACCTTC.

This chain joins TRBV20-1 and TRBJ1-4; D not certain. Trimming removed 6 bases from V and 8 bases from J, with 7 bases in between. The CDR3 runs 10 residues. Per germline, CDR1 DFQATT and CDR2 SNEGSKA (reference sequence). DNA of the CDR3: TGCAGTGCCCTGGAGGAAAAACTGTTTTTT. It yields the protein CSALEEKLFF.

The rearrangement joins TRBV21-1 to TRBJ1-2. TRBV21-1 is a pseudogene. This CDR3 region has 17 residues. The CDR3 DNA sequence: TGTGCCAGCAATCGGAGGGAAGCGAGCAAAACATACTATGGCTACACCTTC. Its protein is CASNRREASKTYYGYTF.

This chain uses TRBV29-1 with TRBJ2-7; D is unresolved. The CDR3 extends over 13 amino acids. Germline V gene sequence: CDR1 SQVTM, CDR2 ANQGSEA. V was cut by 4 bases and J by 2 bases, with 12 bases left in between. The CDR3 DNA reads as TGCAGCGTTGTAGCCTTTGAAACCTACGAGCAGTACTTC. Its protein is CSVVAFETYEQYF.

The chain is built from TRBV14 and TRBJ2-4, with 7 bases aligning to TRBD2. Germline CDR1 reads SGHDN; CDR2 reads FVKESK. This CDR3 has 14 amino acids. The V gene end was trimmed by 4 bases and the J gene end by 8 bases; junction bases not matched to a gene: 8. The CDR3 loop is CASSPLGGRDIQYF. CDR3 nucleotides: TGTGCCAGCAGCCCCCTAGGTGGGAGGGACATTCAGTACTTC.

The chain joins TRBV6-5 to TRBJ1-2; no firm D call. Germline lookup yields CDR1 MNHEY and CDR2 SVGAGI. The CDR3 extends over 15 amino acids. V was trimmed by 6 bases and J by 1 base, leaving 15 bases between them. This CDR3 reads CASSVFGELNYGYTF. The CDR3 DNA follows: TGTGCCAGCAGCGTCTTTGGTGAGCTTAACTATGGCTACACCTTC.

This clone was seen a single time. This chain uses TRBV5-4 with TRBJ2-5; 10 bases map to TRBD2. Germline V gives CDR1 SGHNT, CDR2 YYREEE (reference sequence). The CDR3 totals 16 residues. V dropped 1 base and J dropped 1; count of bases not matched to a gene: 4. CDR3 in amino acids: CASSLRLAGSQETQYF. The CDR3 nucleotides are TGTGCCAGCAGCTTGCGACTAGCGGGTTCCCAAGAGACCCAGTACTTC.

The V call is TRBV28, the J call TRBJ1-2; the D gene is possibly TRBD1 (6 bases). Germline V gives CDR1 MDHEN, CDR2 SYDVKM. This CDR3 has 12 amino acids. V was shortened by 5 bases and J by 4 bases, with 8 bases between the two germline ends. The CDR3 nucleotides read TGTGCCAGCAGTGACAGGCCCTATGGCTACACCTTC. Its protein product is CASSDRPYGYTF.

The genes are TRBV19 and TRBJ2-2; 9 bases match TRBD2. CDR1 and CDR2 from the germline V gene are LNHDA and SQIVND (reference sequence). The CDR3 sequence is 14 residues long. The V segment lost 7 bases and the J segment 3 bases; nucleotides outside the gene matches: 3. The CDR3 loop is CASKKRGDTGELFF. The CDR3 DNA follows: TGTGCCAGTAAGAAGCGGGGGGACACCGGGGAGCTGTTTTTT. Variable domain in full (rest from reference TRBV19 and TRBJ2-2): DGGITQSPKYLFRKEGQNVTLSCEQNLNHDAMYWYRQDPGQGLRLIYYSQIVNDFQKGDIAEGYSVSREKKESFPLTVTSAQKNPTAFYLCASKKRGDTGELFFGEGSRLTVL.